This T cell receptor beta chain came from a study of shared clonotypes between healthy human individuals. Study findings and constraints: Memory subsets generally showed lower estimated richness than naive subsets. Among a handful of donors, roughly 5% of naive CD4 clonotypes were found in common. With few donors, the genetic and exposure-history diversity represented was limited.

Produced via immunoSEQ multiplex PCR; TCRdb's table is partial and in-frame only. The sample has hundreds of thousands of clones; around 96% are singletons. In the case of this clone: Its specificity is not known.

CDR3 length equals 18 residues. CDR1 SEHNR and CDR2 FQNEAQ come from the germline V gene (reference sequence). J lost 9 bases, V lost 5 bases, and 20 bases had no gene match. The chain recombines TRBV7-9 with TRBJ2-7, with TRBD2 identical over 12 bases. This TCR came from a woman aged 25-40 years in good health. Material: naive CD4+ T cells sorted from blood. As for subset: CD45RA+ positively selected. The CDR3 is CASSPPLAGGRTLGGQYF. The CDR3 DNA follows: TGTGCCAGCAGCCCACCACTAGCGGGAGGAAGGACTCTTGGTGGGCAGTACTTC.